This T cell receptor (beta chain) emerged from a study of cytomegalovirus exposure and HLA in healthy donors. The PCR contained 60 Vbeta and 13 Jbeta primers. The repertoire was sequenced with immunoSEQ multiplex PCR; TCRdb's copy has only in-frame clones and lacks some. Counted here are over 200,000 clones, 77% occurring once; the ten biggest clones make up around 2.9%. The CDR3 loop spans 15 amino acids. Germline assignment: CDR1 SGHNT and CDR2 YYREEE (reference sequence). V lost 2 bases and J 0 bases, leaving 9 bases between the germline ends. The V and J genes are TRBV5-4 and TRBJ2-1, with D perhaps TRBD1 (6 bases). This receptor was identified in a woman in her sixties in good health and CMV-seropositive. Sample: PBMCs. The CDR3 protein is CASSLQGNSYNEQFF. DNA of the CDR3: TGTGCCAGCAGCTTACAGGGCAACTCCTACAATGAGCAGTTCTTC.